The 26 T cell receptor beta chains below come from one sample, sequenced in a study of blood T cell repertoires in COVID-19 (dated by TCRdb to the early 2020s). The library relied on the immunoSEQ multiplex PCR assay. TCRdb retrieved this table from immuneACCESS and kept in-frame rearrangements only. Not all clones are present; in checked studies, unresolved V genes account for under half, and no reason is known for the remainder. For this sample the table gives under 250,000 clones, of which roughly 82% were detected only once. The ten largest clonotypes hold approximately 12% of the sample. Sequences were obtained from peripheral blood. The source of these receptors is a middle-aged woman with acute or convalescent COVID-19.

The chain combines TRBV18 with TRBJ2-2; D is unresolved. The V gene's germline CDR1 is KGHSH and CDR2 LQKENI. The V gene lost 3 bases and the J gene lost 7 bases, with 12 bases spanning the gap. The CDR3 is made up of 14 amino acids. In DNA form, the CDR3 reads TGTGCCAGCTCACCTTCCTCTGACATCGGGGAGCTGTTTTTT. This translates into CASSPSSDIGELFF.

V usage is TRBV6-1 and J usage is TRBJ1-5; tentative D call: TRBD1 (5 bases). CDR3 length: 16 amino acids. Looked up from germline, CDR1 is MNHNS and CDR2 is SASEGT. Trimming removed 2 bases from V and 0 bases from J, with 11 bases in between. CDR3 region: CASSEPAGLSNQPQHF. CDR3 sequence (DNA): TGTGCCAGCAGTGAACCGGCAGGGCTTAGCAATCAGCCCCAGCATTTT.

Remarks on this clone: This same CDR3 is encoded by further DNA sequences in the sample. V is TRBV5-1 and J is TRBJ1-1; D gene uncertain. Germline assignment: CDR1 SGHRS and CDR2 YFSETQ. Trimming stripped 0 bases from V and 2 bases from J, with 8 bases between. The CDR3 spans 14 residues. CDR3 in DNA: TGCGCCAGCAGCTTGGTAGCGGGAAACACTGAAGCTTTCTTT. As protein: CASSLVAGNTEAFF.

The CDR3 sequence is CASGLGSGSADTQYF. CDR3 nucleotide sequence: TGTGCTAGTGGTTTGGGTAGCGGGAGTGCAGATACGCAGTATTTT. The chain links TRBV12-5 to TRBJ2-3, with 9 bases identical to TRBD2. J lost 4 bases, V lost 1 base, and 3 bases had no gene match. The CDR3 extends over 15 amino acids. The V gene's germline CDR1 is LGHNT and CDR2 FRNRAP.

CDR3 coding DNA: TGTGCCAGCAGTGGGCGACTAGCGGAAGAGACCCAGTACTTC. Translated, it gives CASSGRLAEETQYF. The rearrangement links TRBV25-1 to TRBJ2-5; 9 nucleotides line up with TRBD2. Trimming took 4 bases from V and 3 from J; bases not matched to a gene: 3. The CDR3 runs 14 residues. Germline lookup yields CDR1 MGHDK and CDR2 SYGVNS.

The J gene is TRBJ2-1, the V gene TRBV2; a weak D match, TRBD1 (6 bases). The ends were cut back, 3 bases at V and 9 bases at J, with 9 bases in the middle. CDR1 is SNHLY, CDR2 FYNNEI, per germline. The CDR3 sequence is 12 residues long. The DNA of the CDR3 is TGTGCCAGCAGTGACAGGGGCATTGAGCAGTTCTTC. Its protein is CASSDRGIEQFF.

This CDR3 is CASSFSGGRYEQYF. The CDR3 bases are TGTGCCAGCAGTTTTAGCGGGGGGCGCTACGAGCAGTACTTC. V gene TRBV6-6 combines with J gene TRBJ2-7; 10 positions match TRBD2. The germline CDR1 and CDR2 sequences are MNHNY and SVGAGI (reference sequence). The CDR3 extends over 14 amino acids. V shed 4 bases and J 3 bases; nucleotides not matched to a gene: 3.

This clone was detected only a few times. The chain joins TRBV7-8 to TRBJ2-3; 9 bases are a match to TRBD2. The CDR3 length is 15 residues. In germline, CDR1 is SGHVS, CDR2 FQNEAQ. Trimming at V came to 3 bases and at J to 1 base, leaving 2 bases not matched to a gene. The CDR3 region is CASSFWTSGTDTQYF. The DNA of the CDR3 is TGTGCCAGCAGCTTCTGGACTAGCGGCACAGATACGCAGTATTTT. Full variable domain (remainder filled in from reference TRBV7-8 and TRBJ2-3): GAGVSQSPRYKVAKRGQDVALRCDPISGHVSLFWYQQALGQGPEFLTYFQNEAQLDKSGLPSDRFFAERPEGSVSTLKIQRTQQEDSAVYLCASSFWTSGTDTQYFGPGTRLTVL.

This chain links TRBV19 with TRBJ1-4; tentative D call: TRBD1 (5 bases). There are 14 residues in the CDR3. Trimming took 2 bases from V and 7 from J, leaving 11 bases between them. Germline V gene lookup returns CDR1 LNHDA and CDR2 SQIVND (reference sequence). Written as DNA, the CDR3 is TGTGCCAGTAGTATACCAGGGCCAAGTGAAAAACTGTTTTTT. This sequence encodes CASSIPGPSEKLFF. Looking up the rest from reference TRBV19 and TRBJ1-4 gives the full variable domain: DGGITQSPKYLFRKEGQNVTLSCEQNLNHDAMYWYRQDPGQGLRLIYYSQIVNDFQKGDIAEGYSVSREKKESFPLTVTSAQKNPTAFYLCASSIPGPSEKLFFGSGTQLSVL.

This chain joins TRBV3-1 (or the pseudogene TRBV3-2) and TRBJ2-1; 9 bases are a match to TRBD2. CDR1 and CDR2 (germline): LGHDT, YNNKEL (reference sequence). The CDR3 covers 18 residues. The junction had 11 bases not matched to a gene; V was cut back by 0 bases and J by 5 bases. CDR3 protein: CASSQEFKRGEFDNEQFF. CDR3 DNA sequence: TGTGCCAGCAGCCAAGAATTCAAGCGGGGGGAGTTTGACAATGAGCAGTTCTTC.

The rearrangement joins TRBV19 to TRBJ2-7; 7 bases map to TRBD2. The V segment lost 5 bases and the J segment 0 bases; nucleotides outside the gene matches: 13. The CDR3 contains 17 residues. From germline, CDR1 is LNHDA and CDR2 SQIVND (reference sequence). CDR3 DNA: TGTGCCAGTAGTCACCGCCGGGGGGACGTAAGCTCCTACGAGCAGTACTTC. Its protein is CASSHRRGDVSSYEQYF. Using reference TRBV19 and TRBJ2-7 for the parts outside the CDR3, the full variable domain is DGGITQSPKYLFRKEGQNVTLSCEQNLNHDAMYWYRQDPGQGLRLIYYSQIVNDFQKGDIAEGYSVSREKKESFPLTVTSAQKNPTAFYLCASSHRRGDVSSYEQYFGPGTRLTVT.

V usage is TRBV19 and J usage is TRBJ1-5, with 9 bases lining up with TRBD1. This CDR3 comprises 15 residues. Germline V gene sequence: CDR1 LNHDA, CDR2 SQIVND (reference sequence). Trimming cost V 7 bases and J 4 bases; bases outside gene matches: 8. The CDR3 loop is CASTPGQGINQPQHF. CDR3 nucleotide sequence: TGTGCCAGTACTCCCGGACAGGGGATTAATCAGCCCCAGCATTTT.

This clone was observed a single time. This CDR3 is CASGRESNNQPQHF. CDR3 DNA: TGTGCCAGCGGGAGAGAGAGTAACAATCAGCCCCAGCATTTT. The gene calls are TRBV2 and TRBJ1-5, with D unclear. The CDR3 consists of 14 residues. The ends were cut back, 8 bases at V and 3 bases at J, with 14 bases in the middle. CDR1 is SNHLY, CDR2 FYNNEI, per germline.

J is TRBJ1-2 and V is TRBV2, with 7 positions matching TRBD1. The CDR3 has 13 amino acids. Germline values: CDR1 SNHLY, CDR2 FYNNEI. Trimming cost V 10 bases and J 4 bases; bases outside gene matches: 9. CDR3 amino acids: CANYRGIPYGYTF. The CDR3 DNA sequence: TGTGCCAACTACAGGGGTATCCCCTATGGCTACACCTTC.

V and J are TRBV6-5 and TRBJ2-7; tentative D call: TRBD2 (7 bases). The V end lost 8 bases, the J end lost 6 bases, and 20 bases lay between the germline ends. The CDR3 length is 14 residues. Germline loops: CDR1 MNHEY, CDR2 SVGAGI. CDR3 amino acids: CASWRGGDLGEQYF. The CDR3 DNA sequence: TGTGCCAGCTGGAGGGGGGGGGACCTCGGCGAGCAGTACTTC.

The chain links TRBV23-1 to TRBJ1-3; 7 positions agree with TRBD1. TRBV23-1 is marked as an open reading frame, function uncertain. There are 15 residues in the CDR3. The junction had 6 bases not matched to a gene; V was cut back by 3 bases and J by 4 bases. The CDR3 protein is CASSQRTGVGNTIYF. In DNA, the CDR3 is TGCGCCAGCAGTCAGAGAACAGGGGTAGGAAACACCATATATTTT.

The J gene is TRBJ1-5, the V gene TRBV19, with 8 bases matching TRBD1. Per germline, CDR1 LNHDA and CDR2 SQIVND (reference sequence). V trimming: 7 bases; J trimming: 5 bases; junction bases outside the gene matches: 4. The CDR3 consists of 13 residues. CDR3 sequence: CASKGQVDQPQHF. CDR3 coding DNA: TGTGCCAGTAAGGGACAGGTGGATCAGCCCCAGCATTTT.

This clone was detected only a few times. Different DNA sequences within this sample yield the same CDR3. The chain employs TRBV2 and TRBJ1-2, with D maybe TRBD1 (5 bases). Germline assignment: CDR1 SNHLY and CDR2 FYNNEI. CDR3 length equals 14 residues. The ends were cut back, 6 bases at V and 4 bases at J, with 15 bases in the middle. The CDR3 DNA is TGTGCCAGCAGACCACAGACAGACAGCTATGGCTACACCTTC. Encoded protein: CASRPQTDSYGYTF.

V gene TRBV2 combines with J gene TRBJ2-7; 7 bases are shared with TRBD1. CDR1 SNHLY and CDR2 FYNNEI come from the germline V gene. After removal of 7 bases from V and 2 bases from J, the junction contained 8 bases not matched to a gene. There are 14 residues in the CDR3. CDR3 in DNA: TGTGCCAGCACCCTACGACAGGGCCCCTACGAGCAGTACTTC. Its translation is CASTLRQGPYEQYF.

V gene TRBV29-1 combines with J gene TRBJ2-5; 12 positions agree with TRBD2. Looked up from germline, CDR1 is SQVTM and CDR2 is ANQGSEA. J lost 4 bases, V lost 5 bases, and 2 bases had no gene match. This CDR3 is 13 amino acids long. The CDR3 loop is CSVRLAGVETQYF. DNA of the CDR3: TGCAGCGTTAGACTAGCGGGAGTAGAGACCCAGTACTTC. Filled out from reference TRBV29-1 and TRBJ2-5, the complete variable domain reads SAVISQKPSRDICQRGTSLTIQCQVDSQVTMMFWYRQQPGQSLTLIATANQGSEATYESGFVIDKFPISRPNLTFSTLTVSNMSPEDSSIYLCSVRLAGVETQYFGPGTRLLVL.

There are a few counts of this clone. This chain links TRBV19 with TRBJ1-3; D gene unclear. The CDR3 runs to 15 residues. The germline V gene has CDR1 LNHDA and CDR2 SQIVND (reference sequence). Trimming removed 3 bases at V and 4 bases at J, with 13 bases between. As DNA, the CDR3 is TGTGCCAGTAGTATCAGTGTGGCTCCAGGAAACACCATATATTTT. Translated, it gives CASSISVAPGNTIYF.

V and J are TRBV5-1 and TRBJ2-7, with D maybe TRBD1 (6 bases). The CDR3 is made up of 15 amino acids. V was clipped by 2 bases and J by 9 bases, with 21 bases between them. CDR1 and CDR2 from the germline V gene are SGHRS and YFSETQ. CDR3: CASSLRTDFTSGQYF. The CDR3 DNA reads as TGCGCCAGCAGCTTACGGACAGATTTTACCTCGGGGCAGTACTTC. The whole variable domain, filled in from reference TRBV5-1 and TRBJ2-7, reads KAGVTQTPRYLIKTRGQQVTLSCSPISGHRSVSWYQQTPGQGLQFLFEYFSETQRNKGNFPGRFSGRQFSNSRSEMNVSTLELGDSALYLCASSLRTDFTSGQYFGPGTRLTVT.

The V and J genes are TRBV20-1 and TRBJ1-2, with D unresolved. The CDR3 is made up of 11 amino acids. Germline CDR1 is DFQATT and CDR2 is SNEGSKA (reference sequence). V was shortened by 3 bases and J by 8 bases, with 10 bases between the two germline ends. The CDR3 sequence: CSASLTGGYTF. CDR3 nucleotides: TGCAGTGCTAGCCTTACGGGAGGCTACACCTTC.

The rearrangement uses TRBV11-2 and TRBJ2-1, with unresolved D. The V end lost 1 base, the J end lost 10 bases, and 11 bases lay between the germline ends. This CDR3 comprises 13 residues. Germline lookup yields CDR1 SGHAT and CDR2 FQNNGV. The CDR3 DNA follows: TGTGCCAGCAGCTTAGCTACAGTTGGGGAGCAGTTCTTC. Amino acids: CASSLATVGEQFF.

As DNA, the CDR3 is TGTGCCAGCAGCCGAGGGACAGTTAACAATGAGCAGTTCTTC. The encoded protein is CASSRGTVNNEQFF. The chain has TRBV7-8 and TRBJ2-1, with TRBD1 identical over 7 bases. Germline CDR1 and CDR2: SGHVS and FQNEAQ. J was trimmed by 5 bases and V by 5 bases; bases with no gene match: 6. This CDR3 has 14 amino acids.

The rearrangement uses TRBV20-1 and TRBJ2-7; D possibly corresponds to TRBD1 (6 bases). This CDR3 has 13 amino acids. Between the trimmed V and J ends, which lost 3 bases and 4 bases, there was a span of 13 bases. Looked up from germline, CDR1 is DFQATT and CDR2 is SNEGSKA (reference sequence). Here the CDR3 DNA reads TGCAGTGCTAGTTCCAGGGGTGGATACGAGCAGTACTTC. Translated, it gives CSASSRGGYEQYF.